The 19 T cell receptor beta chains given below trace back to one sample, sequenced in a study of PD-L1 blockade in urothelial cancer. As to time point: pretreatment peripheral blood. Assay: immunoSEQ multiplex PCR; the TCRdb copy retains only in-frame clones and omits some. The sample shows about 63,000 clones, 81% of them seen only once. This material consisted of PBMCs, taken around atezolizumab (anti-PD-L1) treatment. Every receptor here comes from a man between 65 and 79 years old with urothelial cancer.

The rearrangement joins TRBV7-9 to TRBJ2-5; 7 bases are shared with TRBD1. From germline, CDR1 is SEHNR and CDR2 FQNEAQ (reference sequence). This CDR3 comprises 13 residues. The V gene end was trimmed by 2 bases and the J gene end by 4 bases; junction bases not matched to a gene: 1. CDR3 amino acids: CASSLTGVETQYF. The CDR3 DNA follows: TGTGCCAGCAGCTTAACAGGGGTAGAGACCCAGTACTTC.

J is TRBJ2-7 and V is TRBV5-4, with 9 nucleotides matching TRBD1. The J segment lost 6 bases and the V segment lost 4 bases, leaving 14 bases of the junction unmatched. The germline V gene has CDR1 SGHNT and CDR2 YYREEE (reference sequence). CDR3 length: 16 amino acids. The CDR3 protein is CASSPRGTGKEGEQYF. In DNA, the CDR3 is TGTGCCAGCAGCCCGAGGGGGACAGGGAAAGAGGGCGAGCAGTACTTC.

CDR3 coding DNA: TGTGCCAGCAGCCCATGGGTACAGGGGGAAGGAAACACCATATATTTT. This codes for CASSPWVQGEGNTIYF. V usage is TRBV4-2 and J usage is TRBJ1-3; 8 bases fit TRBD1. The CDR3 extends over 16 amino acids. CDR1 is LGHNA, CDR2 YNFKEQ, per germline. V trimming: 4 bases; J trimming: 4 bases; junction bases outside the gene matches: 9.

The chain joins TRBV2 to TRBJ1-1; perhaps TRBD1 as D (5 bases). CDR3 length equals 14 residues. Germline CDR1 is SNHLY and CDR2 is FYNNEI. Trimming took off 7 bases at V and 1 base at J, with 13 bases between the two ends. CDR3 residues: CASIAGVGNTEAFF. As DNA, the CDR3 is TGTGCCAGCATTGCGGGGGTAGGGAACACTGAAGCTTTCTTT.

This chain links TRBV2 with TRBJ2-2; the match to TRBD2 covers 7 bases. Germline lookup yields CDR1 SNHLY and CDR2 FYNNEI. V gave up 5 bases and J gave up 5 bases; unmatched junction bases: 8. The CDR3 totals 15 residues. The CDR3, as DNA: TGTGCCAGCAGTCCCGGACTAGGGGTAACCGGGGAGCTGTTTTTT. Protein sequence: CASSPGLGVTGELFF.

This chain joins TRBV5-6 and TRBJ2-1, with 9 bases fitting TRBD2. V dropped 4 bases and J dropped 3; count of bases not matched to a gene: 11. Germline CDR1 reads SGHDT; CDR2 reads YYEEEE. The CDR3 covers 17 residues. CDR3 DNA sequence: TGTGCCAGCAGCCCCGGGGGCCTAGCGGGATTCTACAATGAGCAGTTCTTC. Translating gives CASSPGGLAGFYNEQFF.

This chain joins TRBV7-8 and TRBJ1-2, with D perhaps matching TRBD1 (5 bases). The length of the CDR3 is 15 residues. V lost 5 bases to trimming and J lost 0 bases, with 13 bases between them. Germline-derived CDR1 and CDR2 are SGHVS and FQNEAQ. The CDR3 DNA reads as TGTGCCAGCAGCCCGCGGACACTTTCTAACTATGGCTACACCTTC. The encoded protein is CASSPRTLSNYGYTF.

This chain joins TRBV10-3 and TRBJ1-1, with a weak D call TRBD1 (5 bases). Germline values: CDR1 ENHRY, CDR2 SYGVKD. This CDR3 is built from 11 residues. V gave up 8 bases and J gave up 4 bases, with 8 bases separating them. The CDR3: CAIGGGTEAFF. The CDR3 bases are TGTGCCATCGGGGGGGGCACTGAAGCTTTCTTT.

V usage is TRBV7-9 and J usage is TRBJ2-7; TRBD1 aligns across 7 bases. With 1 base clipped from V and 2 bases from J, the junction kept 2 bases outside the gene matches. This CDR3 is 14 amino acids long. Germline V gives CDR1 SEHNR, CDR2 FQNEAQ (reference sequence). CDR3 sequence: CASSLGQGAYEQYF. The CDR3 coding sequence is TGTGCCAGCAGCTTAGGACAGGGTGCCTACGAGCAGTACTTC. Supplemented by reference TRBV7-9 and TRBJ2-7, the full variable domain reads DTGVSQNPRHKITKRGQNVTFRCDPISEHNRLYWYRQTLGQGPEFLTYFQNEAQLEKSRLLSDRFSAERPKGSFSTLEIQRTEQGDSAMYLCASSLGQGAYEQYFGPGTRLTVT.

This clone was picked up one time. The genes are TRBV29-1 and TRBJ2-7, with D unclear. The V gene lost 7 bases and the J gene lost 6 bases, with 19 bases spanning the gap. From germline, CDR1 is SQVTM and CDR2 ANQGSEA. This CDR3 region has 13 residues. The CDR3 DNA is TGCAGCGCCACACCCAGTAGTTTAGCCGAGCAGTACTTC. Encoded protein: CSATPSSLAEQYF.

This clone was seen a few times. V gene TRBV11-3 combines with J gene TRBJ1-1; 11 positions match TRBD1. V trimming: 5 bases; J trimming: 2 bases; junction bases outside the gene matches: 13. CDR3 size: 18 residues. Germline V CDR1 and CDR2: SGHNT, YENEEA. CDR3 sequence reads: CASSGLTPGQGVNTEAFF. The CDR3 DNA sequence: TGTGCCAGCAGCGGTCTAACTCCGGGACAGGGGGTAAACACTGAAGCTTTCTTT.

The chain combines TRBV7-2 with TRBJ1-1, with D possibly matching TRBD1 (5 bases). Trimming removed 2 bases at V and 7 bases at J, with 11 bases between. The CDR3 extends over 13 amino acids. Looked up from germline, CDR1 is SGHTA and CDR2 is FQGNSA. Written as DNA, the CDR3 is TGTGCCAGCAGCTTAAGGACACATGGTGAAGCTTTCTTT. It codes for CASSLRTHGEAFF.

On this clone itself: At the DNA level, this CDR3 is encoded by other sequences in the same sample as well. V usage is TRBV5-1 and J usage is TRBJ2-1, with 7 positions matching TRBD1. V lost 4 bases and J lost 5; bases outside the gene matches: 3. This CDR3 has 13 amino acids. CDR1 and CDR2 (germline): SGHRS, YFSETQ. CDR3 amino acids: CASSRQGDNEQFF. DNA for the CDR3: TGCGCCAGCAGCCGACAGGGCGACAATGAGCAGTTCTTC. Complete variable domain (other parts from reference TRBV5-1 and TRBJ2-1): KAGVTQTPRYLIKTRGQQVTLSCSPISGHRSVSWYQQTPGQGLQFLFEYFSETQRNKGNFPGRFSGRQFSNSRSEMNVSTLELGDSALYLCASSRQGDNEQFFGPGTRLTVL.

The DNA for the CDR3 is TGTGCCAGTAGTGGACAGGGCACAACCACAGATACGCAGTATTTT. Protein: CASSGQGTTTDTQYF. The rearrangement links TRBV19 to TRBJ2-3, with TRBD1 matching over 8 bases. This CDR3 is built from 15 residues. Unmatched junction bases numbered 6, after V lost 5 bases and J lost 2 bases. CDR1 is LNHDA and CDR2 is SQIVND in the germline V gene (reference sequence).

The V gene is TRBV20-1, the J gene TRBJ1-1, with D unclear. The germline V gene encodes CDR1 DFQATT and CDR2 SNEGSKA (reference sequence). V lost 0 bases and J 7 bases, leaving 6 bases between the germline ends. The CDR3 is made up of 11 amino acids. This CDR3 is CSARDGGEAFF. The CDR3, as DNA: TGCAGTGCTAGAGACGGCGGTGAAGCTTTCTTT.

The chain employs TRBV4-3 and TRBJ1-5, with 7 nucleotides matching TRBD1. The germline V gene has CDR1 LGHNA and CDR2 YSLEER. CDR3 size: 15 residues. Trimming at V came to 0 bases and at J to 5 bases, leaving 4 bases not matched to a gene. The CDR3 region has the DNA TGCGCCAGCAGCCAAGACAAGGGGGCTGATCAGCCCCAGCATTTT. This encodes CASSQDKGADQPQHF.

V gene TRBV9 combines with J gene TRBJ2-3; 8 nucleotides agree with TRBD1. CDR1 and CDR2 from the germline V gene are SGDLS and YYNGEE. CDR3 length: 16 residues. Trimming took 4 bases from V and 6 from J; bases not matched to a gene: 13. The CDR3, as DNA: TGTGCCAGCAGCCCTCAACTGACAGGGGACGGGGATACGCAGTATTTT. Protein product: CASSPQLTGDGDTQYF.

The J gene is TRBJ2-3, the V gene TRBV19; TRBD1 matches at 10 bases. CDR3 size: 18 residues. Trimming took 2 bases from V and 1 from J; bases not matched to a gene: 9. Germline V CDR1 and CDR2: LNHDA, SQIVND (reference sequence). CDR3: CASSIRVGTGVGTDTQYF. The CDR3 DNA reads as TGTGCCAGTAGTATACGGGTCGGGACAGGGGTCGGCACAGATACGCAGTATTTT.

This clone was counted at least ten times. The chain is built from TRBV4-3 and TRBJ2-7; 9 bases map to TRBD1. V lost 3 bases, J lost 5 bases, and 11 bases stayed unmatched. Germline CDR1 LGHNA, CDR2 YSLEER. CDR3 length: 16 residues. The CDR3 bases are TGCGCCAGCAGCCATTGGGCCGGGACAGGGAACCACGAGCAGTACTTC. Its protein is CASSHWAGTGNHEQYF.